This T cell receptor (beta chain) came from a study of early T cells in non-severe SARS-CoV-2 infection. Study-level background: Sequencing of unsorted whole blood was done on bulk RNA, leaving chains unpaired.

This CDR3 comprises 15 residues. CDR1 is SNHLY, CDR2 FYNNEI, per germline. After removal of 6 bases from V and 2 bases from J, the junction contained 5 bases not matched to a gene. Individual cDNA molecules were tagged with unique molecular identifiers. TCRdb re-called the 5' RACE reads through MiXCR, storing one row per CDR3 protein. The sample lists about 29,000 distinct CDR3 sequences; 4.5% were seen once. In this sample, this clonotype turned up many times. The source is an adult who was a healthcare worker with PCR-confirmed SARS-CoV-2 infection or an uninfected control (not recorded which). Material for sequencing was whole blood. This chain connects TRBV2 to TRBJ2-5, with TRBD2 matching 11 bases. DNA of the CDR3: TGTGCCAGCAGAACGAGACTAGCGGGACAAGAGACCCAGTACTTC. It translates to CASRTRLAGQETQYF. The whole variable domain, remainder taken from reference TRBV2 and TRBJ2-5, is EPEVTQTPSHQVTQMGQEVILRCVPISNHLYFYWYRQILGQKVEFLVSFYNNEISEKSEIFDDQFSVERPDGSNFTLKIRSTKLEDSAMYFCASRTRLAGQETQYFGPGTRLLVL.